This passage covers 17 T cell receptor beta chains from one sample sequenced in a study of blood T cell repertoires in COVID-19. Profiling relied on immunoSEQ multiplex PCR, and the TCRdb table lists in-frame clones only, not all of them. The repertoire includes around 130,000 clones, around 90% of them detected once, and under 4.5% sits in the top ten. Sample: peripheral blood. The receptors originated from a man aged 45-65 years with active COVID-19.

The chain combines TRBV19 with TRBJ2-2; 10 positions agree with TRBD2. The CDR3 sequence is 15 residues long. Germline-derived CDR1 and CDR2 are LNHDA and SQIVND (reference sequence). V was pared by 6 bases and J by 1 base, with 2 bases of the junction left unmatched. The CDR3 is CASSGLAENTGELFF. The CDR3 DNA is TGTGCCAGTAGCGGACTAGCGGAGAACACCGGGGAGCTGTTTTTT.

The chain uses TRBV3-1 (or the pseudogene TRBV3-2) and TRBJ1-2; weak D call: TRBD1 (5 bases). CDR3 length: 13 residues. Trimming removed 4 bases at V and 8 bases at J, with 14 bases between. Germline lookup yields CDR1 LGHDT and CDR2 YNNKEL (reference sequence). In nucleotides, the CDR3 is TGTGCCAGCAGCCTTCGACAGATTACGGGCTACACCTTC. Its protein is CASSLRQITGYTF.

This chain links TRBV11-3 with TRBJ1-2; possible D gene TRBD1, 6 bases. The CDR3 contains 13 residues. Looked up from germline, CDR1 is SGHNT and CDR2 is YENEEA. The ends were cut back, 5 bases at V and 1 base at J, with 8 bases in the middle. The CDR3 is CASSPDSNYGYTF. The CDR3 region has the DNA TGTGCCAGCAGCCCGGACAGTAACTATGGCTACACCTTC.

V usage is TRBV2 and J usage is TRBJ2-3; D is unresolved. Germline assignment: CDR1 SNHLY and CDR2 FYNNEI. Between the trimmed V and J ends, which lost 3 bases and 4 bases, there was a span of 11 bases. The CDR3 consists of 14 residues. The CDR3 is CASSEALSPDTQYF. CDR3 nucleotides: TGTGCCAGCAGTGAGGCCCTTAGCCCAGATACGCAGTATTTT.

This rearrangement joins TRBV24-1 to TRBJ1-2, with 7 positions matching TRBD1. The germline V gene encodes CDR1 KGHDR and CDR2 SFDVKD. CDR3 length equals 15 residues. V gave up 5 bases and J gave up 8 bases; unmatched junction bases: 13. The CDR3 DNA reads TGTGCCACCAGTGGTAGGGGGGACAGCCCCTCCGGCTACACCTTC. Translating it yields CATSGRGDSPSGYTF.

The chain employs TRBV27 and TRBJ1-6; D is possibly TRBD1 (6 bases). Germline V lookup: CDR1 MNHEY, CDR2 SMNVEV (reference sequence). Trimming removed 0 bases at V and 7 bases at J, with 10 bases between. The CDR3 spans 15 residues. The CDR3 nucleotides read TGTGCCAGCAGTTTATCGACAGGAACCAATTCACCCCTCCACTTT. Its protein product is CASSLSTGTNSPLHF.

The chain uses TRBV7-2 and TRBJ2-7; D possibly corresponds to TRBD1 (6 bases). The germline CDR1 and CDR2 sequences are SGHTA and FQGNSA. CDR3 length: 14 amino acids. Trimming removed 1 base at V and 2 bases at J, with 9 bases between. The CDR3 DNA is TGTGCCAGCAGCTTAGTAGGGACACCCTACGAGCAGTACTTC. Encoded protein: CASSLVGTPYEQYF.

This chain joins TRBV7-9 and TRBJ1-3; tentatively, D is TRBD1 (5 bases). There are 16 residues in the CDR3. The ends were cut back, 4 bases at V and 0 bases at J, with 13 bases in the middle. Germline CDR1 and CDR2: SEHNR and FQNEAQ (reference sequence). CDR3 bases: TGTGCCAGCAGCTGGGGACTAGGGGCCTCTGGAAACACCATATATTTT. Protein: CASSWGLGASGNTIYF. The full variable domain, its missing parts supplied by reference TRBV7-9 and TRBJ1-3, is DTGVSQNPRHKITKRGQNVTFRCDPISEHNRLYWYRQTLGQGPEFLTYFQNEAQLEKSRLLSDRFSAERPKGSFSTLEIQRTEQGDSAMYLCASSWGLGASGNTIYFGEGSWLTVV.

V gene TRBV5-4 combines with J gene TRBJ1-6; D perhaps matches TRBD1 (5 bases). Germline values: CDR1 SGHNT, CDR2 YYREEE (reference sequence). The V gene lost 7 bases and the J gene lost 5 bases, with 13 bases spanning the gap. The CDR3 length is 14 residues. The CDR3 loop reads CASGRAGNNSPLHF. Here the CDR3 DNA reads TGTGCCAGCGGCCGTGCAGGGAATAATTCACCCCTCCACTTT.

The gene calls are TRBV15 and TRBJ2-1; possible D gene TRBD2, 6 bases. CDR1 and CDR2 (germline): LNHNV, YYDKDF (reference sequence). V gave up 3 bases and J gave up 0 bases, with 9 bases separating them. This CDR3 contains 15 residues. CDR3 DNA: TGTGCCACCAGCAGCCGGGGGACCTCCTACAATGAGCAGTTCTTC. Its protein product is CATSSRGTSYNEQFF.

The CDR3 nucleotides read TGTGCCAGCAGTGTGCTAGCGGGAGACACTGAGCAGTTCTTC. It yields the protein CASSVLAGDTEQFF. J is TRBJ2-1 and V is TRBV25-1, with 10 bases lining up with TRBD2. The CDR3 is 14 residues long. Germline V gene lookup returns CDR1 MGHDK and CDR2 SYGVNS. V lost 4 bases and J lost 9; bases outside the gene matches: 6.

The chain recombines TRBV6-5 with TRBJ1-6; TRBD1 might be the D (5 bases). CDR3 size: 15 residues. Between the trimmed V and J ends, which lost 7 bases and 9 bases, there was a span of 19 bases. Looked up from germline, CDR1 is MNHEY and CDR2 is SVGAGI. CDR3 protein: CASTKDGGRASPLHF. The DNA for the CDR3 is TGTGCCAGCACCAAAGATGGGGGGAGGGCTTCACCCCTCCACTTT.

This chain links TRBV7-9 with TRBJ2-1; TRBD2 matches at 7 bases. V lost 6 bases, J lost 6 bases, and 5 bases stayed unmatched. Germline V gives CDR1 SEHNR, CDR2 FQNEAQ (reference sequence). This CDR3 has 13 amino acids. In DNA, the CDR3 is TGTGCCAGCAGACTGACTAGCTCCAATGAGCAGTTCTTC. Its translation: CASRLTSSNEQFF.

This clone was recorded once. The V call is TRBV7-9, the J call TRBJ1-4, with 7 bases identical to TRBD1. Trimming took 1 base from V and 7 from J; bases not matched to a gene: 6. CDR3 length equals 15 residues. Germline V lookup: CDR1 SEHNR, CDR2 FQNEAQ (reference sequence). The CDR3 DNA sequence: TGTGCCAGCAGCTTAGTACAGGGGAGTGTTGAAAAACTGTTTTTT. Amino acid sequence: CASSLVQGSVEKLFF.

The rearrangement joins TRBV12-3 or TRBV12-4 to TRBJ1-2, with D maybe TRBD1 (6 bases). The CDR3 sequence is 11 residues long. Trimming took 8 bases from V and 7 from J, leaving 11 bases between them. In DNA form, the CDR3 reads TGTGCCAGCGGGACCAGGGGTGGCTACACCTTC. It yields the protein CASGTRGGYTF.

A note on this clone: Other DNA sequences in this specimen translate into the identical CDR3. The chain uses TRBV19 and TRBJ1-5; 7 bases map to TRBD1. The CDR3 has 13 amino acids. J lost 6 bases, V lost 3 bases, and 2 bases had no gene match. Germline values: CDR1 LNHDA, CDR2 SQIVND (reference sequence). CDR3 sequence: CASSIRGSQPQHF. The CDR3 DNA reads TGTGCCAGTAGTATCAGGGGGAGTCAGCCCCAGCATTTT. The full variable domain, completed using reference TRBV19 and TRBJ1-5, is DGGITQSPKYLFRKEGQNVTLSCEQNLNHDAMYWYRQDPGQGLRLIYYSQIVNDFQKGDIAEGYSVSREKKESFPLTVTSAQKNPTAFYLCASSIRGSQPQHFGDGTRLSIL.

This clone was seen more than once but under ten times. This chain uses TRBV11-3 with TRBJ1-1; possibly TRBD1 for D (6 bases). Trimming removed 4 bases from V and 4 bases from J, with 10 bases in between. Germline-derived CDR1 and CDR2 are SGHNT and YENEEA. CDR3 size: 13 residues. CDR3 protein: CASSSGEVTEAFF. CDR3 DNA sequence: TGTGCCAGCAGCTCAGGGGAAGTCACTGAAGCTTTCTTT.